A single sample gave rise to the 27 T cell receptor beta chains below, sequenced in a study of identifying expanded T cells in peripheral blood. Assay used: immunoSEQ multiplex PCR; TCRdb lists only in-frame clones, some missing. The repertoire holds around 130,000 clones, with approximately 86% as singletons. Sequences were obtained from blood. These TCRs come from a person between 18 and 70 years old in good health.

This clone was observed a single time. The chain couples TRBV18 to TRBJ2-3; TRBD1 or TRBD2 may be the D gene (6 bases each). CDR1 is KGHSH, CDR2 LQKENI, per germline. The length of the CDR3 is 16 residues. V shed 0 bases and J shed 6 bases, with 16 bases lying between them. CDR3 DNA: TGTGCCAGCTCACCACCATCGAAGGGGGGCGGGGATACGCAGTATTTT. Residues: CASSPPSKGGGDTQYF.

CDR3 amino acids: CASSQVGGTSEAFF. The CDR3 DNA reads as TGCGCCAGCAGCCAAGTCGGGGGGACCTCTGAAGCTTTCTTT. J is TRBJ1-1 and V is TRBV4-1, with D possibly matching TRBD1 (5 bases). In germline, CDR1 is MGHRA, CDR2 YSYEKL. The V and J ends lost 1 base and 6 bases respectively, with 12 bases between them. CDR3 length equals 14 residues.

This chain connects TRBV7-6 to TRBJ1-3; D is unresolved. The V gene lost 1 base and the J gene lost 2 bases, with 6 bases spanning the gap. This CDR3 comprises 14 residues. Germline V gene data show CDR1 as SGHVS and CDR2 as FNYEAQ. CDR3 residues: CASSLGAAGNTIYF. The DNA of the CDR3 is TGTGCCAGCAGCTTAGGGGCCGCTGGAAACACCATATATTTT.

V gene TRBV5-5 combines with J gene TRBJ2-1; D perhaps matches TRBD2 (5 bases). Germline CDR1 SGHKS, CDR2 YYEKEE (reference sequence). The CDR3 sequence is 16 residues long. V shed 0 bases and J shed 0 bases, with 10 bases lying between them. The CDR3 here is CASSLVRGLSYNEQFF. The CDR3 region has the DNA TGTGCCAGCAGCTTGGTTCGCGGGCTCTCCTACAATGAGCAGTTCTTC.

The chain links TRBV18 to TRBJ1-1, with 7 bases fitting TRBD1. Germline-derived CDR1 and CDR2 are KGHSH and LQKENI. V shed 6 bases, J shed 1 base, and the junction held 8 bases outside the gene matches. The CDR3 totals 15 residues. CDR3 sequence reads: CASSRGQTSNTEAFF. The CDR3 bases are TGTGCCAGCTCCCGGGGACAGACTTCGAACACTGAAGCTTTCTTT.

The chain links TRBV7-9 to TRBJ2-7; 7 bases match TRBD1. The CDR3 length is 14 residues. Germline CDR1 SEHNR, CDR2 FQNEAQ (reference sequence). The junction had 10 bases not matched to a gene; V was cut back by 5 bases and J by 6 bases. Here the CDR3 reads CASSHKTGTGEQYF. The CDR3 nucleotides are TGTGCCAGCAGCCACAAGACAGGGACGGGCGAGCAGTACTTC.

V usage is TRBV5-1 and J usage is TRBJ2-7, with TRBD2 as a possible D gene (5 bases). The CDR3 extends over 13 amino acids. Germline CDR1 SGHRS, CDR2 YFSETQ. Deletions cut 0 bases from V and 6 bases from J, with 10 bases between. The CDR3 protein is CASSLEGAVEQYF. The DNA for the CDR3 is TGCGCCAGCAGCTTGGAGGGAGCGGTCGAGCAGTACTTC.

This chain connects TRBV19 to TRBJ1-1; D uncertain. Trimming removed 4 bases from V and 4 bases from J, with 13 bases in between. This CDR3 comprises 14 residues. Per the germline V gene, CDR1 is LNHDA and CDR2 is SQIVND (reference sequence). In DNA form, the CDR3 reads TGTGCCAGTAGTACCCGATACCTCGGCACTGAAGCTTTCTTT. It translates to CASSTRYLGTEAFF.

The CDR3 sequence is CASSATSGGLTDTQYF. As DNA, the CDR3 is TGTGCCAGCAGCGCGACTAGCGGGGGCCTCACAGATACGCAGTATTTT. The chain joins TRBV9 to TRBJ2-3, with 12 bases that match TRBD2. The germline V gene has CDR1 SGDLS and CDR2 YYNGEE. V dropped 3 bases and J dropped 2; count of bases not matched to a gene: 4. There are 16 residues in the CDR3.

This chain connects TRBV2 to TRBJ1-5; 7 bases agree with TRBD1. This CDR3 is 13 amino acids long. With V trimmed by 5 bases and J by 4 bases, 2 bases remained unmatched. Germline V gives CDR1 SNHLY, CDR2 FYNNEI. The CDR3 DNA reads as TGTGCCAGCAGTAAACAGGGGAATCAGCCCCAGCATTTT. It specifies CASSKQGNQPQHF.

V usage is TRBV7-3 and J usage is TRBJ1-1, with a possible D match to TRBD1 (6 bases). This CDR3 contains 13 residues. The germline CDR1 and CDR2 sequences are SGHTA and FQGTGA. Trimming pared 4 bases from V and 5 bases from J, leaving 11 bases between. The CDR3 DNA sequence: TGTGCCAGCAGCTCAGACCAGGGGACTGAAGCTTTCTTT. Amino acids: CASSSDQGTEAFF.

The chain is built from TRBV19 and TRBJ1-1; no firm D call. The CDR3 consists of 16 residues. Germline-derived CDR1 and CDR2 are LNHDA and SQIVND (reference sequence). The V and J ends lost 4 bases and 0 bases respectively, with 15 bases between them. This CDR3 is CASSRGTVLMNTEAFF. In DNA, the CDR3 is TGTGCCAGTAGTAGGGGAACAGTTCTAATGAACACTGAAGCTTTCTTT.

At least ten counts were recorded for this clone. The V gene is TRBV5-6, the J gene TRBJ1-5, with 7 bases aligning to TRBD1. The CDR3 loop spans 15 amino acids. Germline V CDR1 and CDR2: SGHDT, YYEEEE. V dropped 3 bases and J dropped 6; count of bases not matched to a gene: 9. CDR3 coding DNA: TGTGCCAGCAGCTATAAGGGGGCGGCCGGTCAGCCCCAGCATTTT. Its protein is CASSYKGAAGQPQHF. The complete variable domain, with remaining parts taken from reference TRBV5-6 and TRBJ1-5, reads DAGVTQSPTHLIKTRGQQVTLRCSPKSGHDTVSWYQQALGQGPQFIFQYYEEEERQRGNFPDRFSGHQFPNYSSELNVNALLLGDSALYLCASSYKGAAGQPQHFGDGTRLSIL.

This clone was found a few times. The chain recombines TRBV15 with TRBJ1-3, with D unclear. The CDR3 runs to 13 residues. Trimming shortened V by 5 bases and J by 0 bases, and 5 bases separated the two germline ends. The V gene's germline CDR1 is LNHNV and CDR2 YYDKDF (reference sequence). As DNA, the CDR3 is TGTGCCACCAGCGCAAGCTCTGGAAACACCATATATTTT. As protein: CATSASSGNTIYF.

V usage is TRBV5-6 and J usage is TRBJ1-4; D call uncertain. The V gene's germline CDR1 is SGHDT and CDR2 YYEEEE. V shed 0 bases and J shed 6 bases, with 9 bases lying between them. The CDR3 runs 14 residues. The CDR3 DNA sequence: TGTGCCAGCAGCTTGGTCGGTGCTGATGAAAAACTGTTTTTT. This sequence encodes CASSLVGADEKLFF.

The genes are TRBV7-9 and TRBJ2-7; no clear D. Per the germline V gene, CDR1 is SEHNR and CDR2 is FQNEAQ (reference sequence). There are 15 residues in the CDR3. With 5 bases removed from V and 0 bases from J, the gap between germline ends came to 14 bases. Here the CDR3 reads CASSTALGLSYEQYF. The CDR3 DNA is TGTGCCAGCAGCACCGCTTTAGGGCTCTCCTACGAGCAGTACTTC.

This clone was recorded only once. V gene TRBV28 combines with J gene TRBJ2-7, with D possibly being TRBD1 or TRBD2 (6 bases each). Germline CDR1 MDHEN, CDR2 SYDVKM. With 10 bases removed from V and 6 bases from J, the gap between germline ends came to 25 bases. This CDR3 is 15 amino acids long. The CDR3 DNA sequence: TGTGCCACCCGCCGAGGTGGGGGGCCGACGAGCGAGCAGTACTTC. Amino acids: CATRRGGGPTSEQYF.

The chain has TRBV19 and TRBJ2-1; D is unresolved. The CDR3 has 12 amino acids. V was shortened by 7 bases and J by 7 bases, with 11 bases between the two germline ends. Germline lookup yields CDR1 LNHDA and CDR2 SQIVND (reference sequence). The CDR3 reads CASTTQGNEQFF. The CDR3 nucleotides read TGTGCCAGTACCACCCAAGGGAATGAGCAGTTCTTC.

The chain couples TRBV4-1 to TRBJ2-2, with 9 bases aligning to TRBD1. Trimming took 4 bases from V and 4 from J; bases not matched to a gene: 16. The CDR3 spans 19 residues. Germline V CDR1 and CDR2: MGHRA, YSYEKL. Written as DNA, the CDR3 is TGCGCCAGCAGCCTCCGGGACAGGGTGCGCGGCGGAGGCACCGGGGAGCTGTTTTTT. Translating gives CASSLRDRVRGGGTGELFF.

As DNA, the CDR3 is TGTGCCAGCAGTCACAGGGGGCCGGCCTACGAGCAGTACTTC. Translation gives CASSHRGPAYEQYF. This chain uses TRBV6-6 with TRBJ2-7, with TRBD1 identical over 9 bases. With 5 bases clipped from V and 2 bases from J, the junction kept 4 bases outside the gene matches. This CDR3 contains 14 residues. CDR1 and CDR2 from the germline V gene are MNHNY and SVGAGI (reference sequence).

The chain carries TRBV14 and TRBJ2-3, with 8 bases fitting TRBD1. Trimming at V came to 3 bases and at J to 6 bases, leaving 8 bases not matched to a gene. This CDR3 comprises 15 residues. Germline CDR1 SGHDN, CDR2 FVKESK. This CDR3 is CASSQAGTGGDTQYF. The CDR3 bases are TGTGCCAGCAGCCAGGCCGGGACAGGAGGGGATACGCAGTATTTT.

The gene calls are TRBV7-9 and TRBJ2-7, with a weak D call TRBD2 (6 bases). The CDR3 is 12 residues long. The V end was cut by 8 bases, the J end by 3 bases, with 11 bases between. Per germline, CDR1 SEHNR and CDR2 FQNEAQ (reference sequence). The CDR3 here is CASAGSGYEQYF. CDR3 DNA: TGTGCCAGCGCGGGTAGCGGCTACGAGCAGTACTTC.

The J gene is TRBJ1-4, the V gene TRBV30; D may be TRBD1 (5 bases). The CDR3 spans 14 residues. Looked up from germline, CDR1 is GTSNPN and CDR2 is SVGIG (reference sequence). The V gene lost 2 bases and the J gene lost 7 bases, with 14 bases spanning the gap. CDR3 bases: TGTGCCTGGAGTCCGGCAGGGCTGGGTGAAAAACTGTTTTTT. Protein: CAWSPAGLGEKLFF.

The V and J genes are TRBV30 and TRBJ1-2; 7 nucleotides agree with TRBD1. Germline trimming cut 7 bases from V and 3 bases from J; bases unmatched to any gene: 14. From germline, CDR1 is GTSNPN and CDR2 SVGIG (reference sequence). This CDR3 contains 15 residues. DNA for the CDR3: TGTGCCTACCCCCTGATTCAGACAGGGCACTATGGCTACACCTTC. Translating it yields CAYPLIQTGHYGYTF.

The CDR3: CASSQQGKQFF. CDR3 bases: TGTGCCAGCAGCCAACAAGGAAAGCAGTTCTTC. The V gene is TRBV7-2, the J gene TRBJ2-1; no clear D. This CDR3 is built from 11 residues. Germline loops: CDR1 SGHTA, CDR2 FQGNSA. Trimming pared 5 bases from V and 11 bases from J, leaving 10 bases between.

V and J are TRBV23-1 and TRBJ2-7; 10 bases map to TRBD1. TRBV23-1 is identified as an open reading frame with a role that is uncertain. The CDR3 has 13 amino acids. The ends lost 8 bases at V and 4 bases at J; junction bases unmatched: 5. This CDR3 reads CASGDRGWYEQYF. In DNA, the CDR3 is TGCGCCAGCGGGGACAGGGGTTGGTACGAGCAGTACTTC.

V usage is TRBV15 and J usage is TRBJ2-3; D is perhaps TRBD2 (6 bases). The V end was cut by 6 bases, the J end by 0 bases, with 16 bases between. The CDR3 extends over 16 amino acids. The germline gives CDR1 LNHNV, CDR2 YYDKDF (reference sequence). CDR3 sequence: CATRSGGDFSTDTQYF. The CDR3 DNA is TGTGCCACCAGAAGCGGAGGGGACTTTAGCACAGATACGCAGTATTTT.